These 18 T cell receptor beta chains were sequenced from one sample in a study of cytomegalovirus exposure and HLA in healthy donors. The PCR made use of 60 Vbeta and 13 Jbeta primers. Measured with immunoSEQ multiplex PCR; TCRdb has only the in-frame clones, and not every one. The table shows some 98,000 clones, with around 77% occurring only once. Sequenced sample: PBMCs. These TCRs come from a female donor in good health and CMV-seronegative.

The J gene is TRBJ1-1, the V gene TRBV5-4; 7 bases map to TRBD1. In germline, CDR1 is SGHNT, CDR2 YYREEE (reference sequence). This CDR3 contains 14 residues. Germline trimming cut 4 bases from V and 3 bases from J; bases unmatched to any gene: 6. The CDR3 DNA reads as TGTGCCAGCAGCCATCGTACAGGGGACACTGAAGCTTTCTTT. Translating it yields CASSHRTGDTEAFF.

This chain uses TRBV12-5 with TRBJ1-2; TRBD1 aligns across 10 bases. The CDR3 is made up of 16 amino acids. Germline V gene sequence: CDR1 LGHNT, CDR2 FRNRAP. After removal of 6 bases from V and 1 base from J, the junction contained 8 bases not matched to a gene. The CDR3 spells CASGPDRGFGNYGYTF. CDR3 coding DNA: TGTGCTAGTGGACCGGACAGGGGGTTTGGTAACTATGGCTACACCTTC.

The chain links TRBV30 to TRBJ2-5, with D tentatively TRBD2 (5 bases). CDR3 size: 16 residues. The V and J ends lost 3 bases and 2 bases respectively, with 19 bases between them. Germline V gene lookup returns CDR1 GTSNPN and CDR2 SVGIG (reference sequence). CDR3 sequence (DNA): TGTGCCTGGAGGTTAGATCGTAGAGGGTTACAAGAGACCCAGTACTTC. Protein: CAWRLDRRGLQETQYF. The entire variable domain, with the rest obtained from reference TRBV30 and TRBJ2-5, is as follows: SQTIHQWPATLVQPVGSPLSLECTVEGTSNPNLYWYRQAAGRGLQLLFYSVGIGQISSEVPQNLSASRPQDRQFILSSKKLLLSDSGFYLCAWRLDRRGLQETQYFGPGTRLLVL.

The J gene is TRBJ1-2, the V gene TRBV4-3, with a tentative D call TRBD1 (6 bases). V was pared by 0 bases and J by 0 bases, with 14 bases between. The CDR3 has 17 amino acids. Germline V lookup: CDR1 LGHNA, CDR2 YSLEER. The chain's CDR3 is CASSQDPLGQTNYGYTF. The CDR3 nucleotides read TGCGCCAGCAGCCAAGATCCGTTGGGACAAACTAACTATGGCTACACCTTC.

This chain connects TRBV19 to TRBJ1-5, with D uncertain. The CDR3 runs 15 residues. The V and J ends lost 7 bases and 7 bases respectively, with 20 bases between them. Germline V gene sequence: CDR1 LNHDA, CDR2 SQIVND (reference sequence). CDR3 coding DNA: TGTGCCAGTACAAACGGACTCTTCCAGAGCCAGCCCCAGCATTTT. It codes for CASTNGLFQSQPQHF.

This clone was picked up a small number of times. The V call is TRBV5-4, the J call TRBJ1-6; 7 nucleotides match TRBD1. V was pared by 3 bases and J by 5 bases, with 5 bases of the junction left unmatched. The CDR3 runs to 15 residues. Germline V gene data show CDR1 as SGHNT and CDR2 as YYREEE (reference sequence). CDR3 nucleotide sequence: TGTGCCAGCAGCTACGGACAGGCCCATAATTCACCCCTCCACTTT. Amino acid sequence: CASSYGQAHNSPLHF.

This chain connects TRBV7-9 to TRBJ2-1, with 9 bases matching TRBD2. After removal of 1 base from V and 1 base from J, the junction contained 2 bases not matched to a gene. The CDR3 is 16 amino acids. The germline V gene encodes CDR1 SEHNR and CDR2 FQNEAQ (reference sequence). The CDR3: CASSLGAGGSYNEQFF. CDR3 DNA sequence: TGTGCCAGCAGCTTAGGGGCGGGGGGGTCCTACAATGAGCAGTTCTTC.

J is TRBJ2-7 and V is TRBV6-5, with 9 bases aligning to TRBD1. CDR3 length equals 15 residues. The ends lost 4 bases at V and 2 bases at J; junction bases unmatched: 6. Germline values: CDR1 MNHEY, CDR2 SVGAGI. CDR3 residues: CASSSPGQGTYEQYF. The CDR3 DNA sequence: TGTGCCAGCAGTTCTCCGGGACAGGGTACCTACGAGCAGTACTTC.

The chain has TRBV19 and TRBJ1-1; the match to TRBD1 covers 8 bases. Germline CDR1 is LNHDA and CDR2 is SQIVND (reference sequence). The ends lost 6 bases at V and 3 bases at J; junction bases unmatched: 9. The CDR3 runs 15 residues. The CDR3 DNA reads TGTGCCAGTAGAACCTACAGGGGGGTGGACACTGAAGCTTTCTTT. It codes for CASRTYRGVDTEAFF.

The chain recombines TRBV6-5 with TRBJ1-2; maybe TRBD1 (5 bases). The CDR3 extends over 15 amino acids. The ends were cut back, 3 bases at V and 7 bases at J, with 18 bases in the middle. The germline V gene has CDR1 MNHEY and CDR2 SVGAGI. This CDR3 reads CASSYRAGSSSGYTF. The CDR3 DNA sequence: TGTGCCAGCAGTTATCGGGCAGGGTCATCGAGTGGCTACACCTTC.

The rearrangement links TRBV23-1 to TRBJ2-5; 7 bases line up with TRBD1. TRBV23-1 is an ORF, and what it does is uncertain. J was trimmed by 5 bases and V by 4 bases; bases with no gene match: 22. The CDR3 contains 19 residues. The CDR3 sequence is CASSLLKTGFGVTKETQYF. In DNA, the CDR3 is TGCGCCAGCAGTCTCCTTAAGACAGGGTTCGGGGTTACTAAGGAGACCCAGTACTTC.

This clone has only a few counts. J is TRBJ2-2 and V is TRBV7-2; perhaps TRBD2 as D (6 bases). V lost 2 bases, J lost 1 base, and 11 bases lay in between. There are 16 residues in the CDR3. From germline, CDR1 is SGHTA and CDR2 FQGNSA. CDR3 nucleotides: TGTGCCAGCAGCTTACGGGGGAATATGAACACCGGGGAGCTGTTTTTT. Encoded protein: CASSLRGNMNTGELFF.

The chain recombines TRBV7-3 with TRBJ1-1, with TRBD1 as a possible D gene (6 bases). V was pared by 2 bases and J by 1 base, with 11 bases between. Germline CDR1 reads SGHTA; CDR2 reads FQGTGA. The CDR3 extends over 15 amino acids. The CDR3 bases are TGTGCCAGCAGCTTAGGGGGGGGCCGGAACACTGAAGCTTTCTTT. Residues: CASSLGGGRNTEAFF.

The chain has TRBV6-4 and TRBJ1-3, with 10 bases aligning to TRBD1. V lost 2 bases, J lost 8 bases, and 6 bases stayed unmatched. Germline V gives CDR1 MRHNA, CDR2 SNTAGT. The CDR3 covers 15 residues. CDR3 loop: CASSDKDRGLDTIYF. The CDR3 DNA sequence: TGTGCCAGCAGTGACAAGGACAGGGGGTTGGACACCATATATTTT.

CDR3 protein: CASSRDRGLPYGYTF. The CDR3 DNA reads as TGTGCCAGCAGCCGGGACAGGGGGCTTCCCTATGGCTACACCTTC. V is TRBV5-4 and J is TRBJ1-2, with 12 nucleotides matching TRBD1. CDR3 length equals 15 residues. J lost 4 bases, V lost 4 bases, and 5 bases had no gene match. Germline CDR1 is SGHNT and CDR2 is YYREEE (reference sequence).

The CDR3 region is CASSAHRGDYEQYF. DNA for the CDR3: TGTGCCAGCAGTGCCCACAGGGGGGACTACGAGCAGTACTTC. This chain joins TRBV2 and TRBJ2-7; 8 nucleotides match TRBD1. Looked up from germline, CDR1 is SNHLY and CDR2 is FYNNEI. V lost 4 bases to trimming and J lost 3 bases; unmatched junction nucleotides: 5. CDR3 length: 14 amino acids.

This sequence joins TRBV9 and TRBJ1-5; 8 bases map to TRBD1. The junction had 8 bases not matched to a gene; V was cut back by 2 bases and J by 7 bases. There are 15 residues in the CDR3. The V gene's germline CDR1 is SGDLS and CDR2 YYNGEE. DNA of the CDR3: TGTGCCAGCAGCGTCGGACAGGGCATAGGGCAGCCCCAGCATTTT. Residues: CASSVGQGIGQPQHF. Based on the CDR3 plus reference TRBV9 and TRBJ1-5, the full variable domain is DSGVTQTPKHLITATGQRVTLRCSPRSGDLSVYWYQQSLDQGLQFLIQYYNGEERAKGNILERFSAQQFPDLHSELNLSSLELGDSALYFCASSVGQGIGQPQHFGDGTRLSIL.

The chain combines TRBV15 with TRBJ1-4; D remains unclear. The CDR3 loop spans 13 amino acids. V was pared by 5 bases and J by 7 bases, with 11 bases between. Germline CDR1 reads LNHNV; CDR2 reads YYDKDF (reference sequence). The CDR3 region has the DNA TGTGCCACCAGCGTATGGCGGGGTGAAAAACTGTTTTTT. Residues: CATSVWRGEKLFF.